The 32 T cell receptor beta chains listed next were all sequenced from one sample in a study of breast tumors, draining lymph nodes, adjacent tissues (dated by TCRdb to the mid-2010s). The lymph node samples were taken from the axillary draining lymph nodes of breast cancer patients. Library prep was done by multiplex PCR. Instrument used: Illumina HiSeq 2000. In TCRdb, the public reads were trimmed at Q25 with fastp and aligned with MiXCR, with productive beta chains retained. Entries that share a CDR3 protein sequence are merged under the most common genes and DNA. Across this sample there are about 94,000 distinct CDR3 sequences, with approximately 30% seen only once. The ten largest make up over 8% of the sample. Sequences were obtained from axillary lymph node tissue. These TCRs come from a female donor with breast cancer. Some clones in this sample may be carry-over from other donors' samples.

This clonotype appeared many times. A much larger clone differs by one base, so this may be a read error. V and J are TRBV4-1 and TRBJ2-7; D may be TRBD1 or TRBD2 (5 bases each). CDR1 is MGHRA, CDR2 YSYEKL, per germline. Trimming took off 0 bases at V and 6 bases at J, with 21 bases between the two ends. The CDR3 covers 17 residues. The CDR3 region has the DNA TGCGCCAGCAGCCAAGAAGGAGTAGCAGGGAGTTTTCGCGAGCAGTACTTC. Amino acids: CASSQEGVAGSFREQYF.

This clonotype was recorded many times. The DNA for the CDR3 is TGTGCCAGCAGTATTTACTCGGGAATATACAATGAGCAGTTCTTC. Its protein is CASSIYSGIYNEQFF. The V and J genes are TRBV4-2 and TRBJ2-1; maybe TRBD2 (5 bases). V was cut by 6 bases and J by 4 bases, with 16 bases left in between. Germline CDR1 LGHNA, CDR2 YNFKEQ. The CDR3 covers 15 residues.

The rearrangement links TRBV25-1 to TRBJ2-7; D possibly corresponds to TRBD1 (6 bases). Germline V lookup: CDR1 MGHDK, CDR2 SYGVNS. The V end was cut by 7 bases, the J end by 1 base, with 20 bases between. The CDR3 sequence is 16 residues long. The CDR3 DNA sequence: TGTGCCAGCATGTCCACGGAACAGGGTGGGTCCTACGAGCAGTACTTC. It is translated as CASMSTEQGGSYEQYF.

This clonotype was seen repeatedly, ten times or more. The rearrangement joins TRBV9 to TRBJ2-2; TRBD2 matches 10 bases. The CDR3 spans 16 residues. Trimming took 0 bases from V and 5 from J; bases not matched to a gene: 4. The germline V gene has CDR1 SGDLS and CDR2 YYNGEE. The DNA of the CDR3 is TGTGCCAGCAGCGTAGCAGCTAGCGGGAGTACCGGGGAGCTGTTTTTT. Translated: CASSVAASGSTGELFF.

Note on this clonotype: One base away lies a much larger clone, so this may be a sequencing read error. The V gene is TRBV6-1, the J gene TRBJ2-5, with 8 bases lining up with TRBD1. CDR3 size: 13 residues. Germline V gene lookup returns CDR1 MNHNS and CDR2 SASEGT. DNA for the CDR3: TGTGCCTGCAGTGGTTTACAGGGGGGGACCCAGTACTTC. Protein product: CACSGLQGGTQYF.

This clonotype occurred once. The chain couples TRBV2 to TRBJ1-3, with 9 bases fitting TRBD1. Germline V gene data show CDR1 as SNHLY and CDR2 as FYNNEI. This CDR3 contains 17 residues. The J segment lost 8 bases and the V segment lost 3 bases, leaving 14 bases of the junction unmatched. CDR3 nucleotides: TGTGCCAGCAGTGAGGGACAGGGAGGCATCTATGGCTACACCATATATTTT. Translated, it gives CASSEGQGGIYGYTIYF.

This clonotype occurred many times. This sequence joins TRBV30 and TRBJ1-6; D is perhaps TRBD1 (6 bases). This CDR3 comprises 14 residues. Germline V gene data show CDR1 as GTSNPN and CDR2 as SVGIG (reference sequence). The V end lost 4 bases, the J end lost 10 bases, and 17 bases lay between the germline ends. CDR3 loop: CAWTLGTWGSPLHF. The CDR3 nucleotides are TGTGCCTGGACCCTCGGGACATGGGGCTCACCCCTCCACTTT.

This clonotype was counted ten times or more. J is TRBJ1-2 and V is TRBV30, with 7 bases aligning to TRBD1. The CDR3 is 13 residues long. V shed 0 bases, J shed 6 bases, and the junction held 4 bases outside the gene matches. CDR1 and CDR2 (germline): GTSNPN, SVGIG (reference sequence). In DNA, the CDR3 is TGTGCCTGGAGTGTAGGGGGCGCTGATGGCTACACCTTC. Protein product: CAWSVGGADGYTF.

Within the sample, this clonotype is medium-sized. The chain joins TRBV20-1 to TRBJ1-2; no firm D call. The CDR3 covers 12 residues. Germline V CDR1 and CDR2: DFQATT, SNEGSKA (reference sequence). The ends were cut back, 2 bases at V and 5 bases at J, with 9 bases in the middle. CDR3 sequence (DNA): TGCAGTGCTAGACCCAGGCTTTATGGCTACACCTTC. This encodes CSARPRLYGYTF.

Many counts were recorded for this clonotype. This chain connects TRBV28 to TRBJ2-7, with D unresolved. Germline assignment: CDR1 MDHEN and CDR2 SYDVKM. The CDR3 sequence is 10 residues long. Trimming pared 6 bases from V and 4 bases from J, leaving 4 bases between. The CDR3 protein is CASRGYEQYF. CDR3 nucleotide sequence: TGTGCCAGCAGGGGGTACGAGCAGTACTTC.

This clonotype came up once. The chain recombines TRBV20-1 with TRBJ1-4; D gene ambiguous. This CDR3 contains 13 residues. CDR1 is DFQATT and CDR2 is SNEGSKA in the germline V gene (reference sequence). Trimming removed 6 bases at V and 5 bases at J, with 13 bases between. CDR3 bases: TGCAGTGCCGCCTCCGACGACAATGAAAAACTGTTTTTT. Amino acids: CSAASDDNEKLFF.

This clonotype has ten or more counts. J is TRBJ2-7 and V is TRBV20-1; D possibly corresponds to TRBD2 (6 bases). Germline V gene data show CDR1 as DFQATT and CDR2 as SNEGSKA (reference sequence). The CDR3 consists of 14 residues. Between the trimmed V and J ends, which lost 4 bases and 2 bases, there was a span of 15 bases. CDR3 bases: TGCAGTGCTAAATCGGAGGGTCCCACCTACGAGCAGTACTTC. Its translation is CSAKSEGPTYEQYF.

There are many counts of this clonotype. The CDR3 sequence: CASSMIERDQGYTF. The CDR3 nucleotides read TGTGCCAGTAGTATGATTGAAAGGGATCAAGGCTACACCTTC. The chain links TRBV19 to TRBJ1-2, with D uncertain. Per the germline V gene, CDR1 is LNHDA and CDR2 is SQIVND (reference sequence). V gave up 3 bases and J gave up 8 bases, with 16 bases separating them. The CDR3 loop spans 14 amino acids.

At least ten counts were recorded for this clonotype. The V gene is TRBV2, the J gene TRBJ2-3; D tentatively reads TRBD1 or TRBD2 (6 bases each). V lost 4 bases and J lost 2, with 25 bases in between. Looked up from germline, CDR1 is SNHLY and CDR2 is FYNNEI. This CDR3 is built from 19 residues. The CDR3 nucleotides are TGTGCCAGCAGTGTGCCGGGGGCGGTAGCAGGAGAATTCACAGATACGCAGTATTTT. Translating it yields CASSVPGAVAGEFTDTQYF.

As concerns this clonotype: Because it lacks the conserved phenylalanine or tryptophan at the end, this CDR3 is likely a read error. The DNA of the CDR3 is TGTGCCAGCAGCGTCAGGGGAAACACTGAAGCTTTCTTG. Amino acids: CASSVRGNTEAFL. This rearrangement joins TRBV9 to TRBJ1-1, with D maybe TRBD1 (6 bases). In germline, CDR1 is SGDLS, CDR2 YYNGEE. The CDR3 has 13 amino acids. V shed 2 bases and J shed 2 bases, with 7 bases lying between them.

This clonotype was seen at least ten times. The CDR3 loop is CASSTGGGVTNEKLFF. CDR3 DNA: TGCGCCAGCAGCACCGGAGGGGGGGTTACTAATGAAAAACTGTTTTTT. The gene calls are TRBV5-1 and TRBJ1-4; perhaps TRBD1 as D (6 bases). Germline values: CDR1 SGHRS, CDR2 YFSETQ. This CDR3 has 16 amino acids. V was trimmed by 4 bases and J by 2 bases, leaving 15 bases between them.

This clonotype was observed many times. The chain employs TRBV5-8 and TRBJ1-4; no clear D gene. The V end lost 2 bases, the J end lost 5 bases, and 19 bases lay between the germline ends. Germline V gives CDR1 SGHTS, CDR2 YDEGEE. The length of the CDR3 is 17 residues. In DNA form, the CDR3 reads TGTGCCAGCAGCTTTTATTCTCGTCTGCGGAAGAATGAAAAACTGTTTTTT. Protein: CASSFYSRLRKNEKLFF. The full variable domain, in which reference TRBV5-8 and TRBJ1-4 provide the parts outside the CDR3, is EAGVTQSPTHLIKTRGQQATLRCSPISGHTSVYWYQQALGLGLQFLLWYDEGEERNRGNFPPRFSGRQFPNYSSELNVNALELEDSALYLCASSFYSRLRKNEKLFFGSGTQLSVL.

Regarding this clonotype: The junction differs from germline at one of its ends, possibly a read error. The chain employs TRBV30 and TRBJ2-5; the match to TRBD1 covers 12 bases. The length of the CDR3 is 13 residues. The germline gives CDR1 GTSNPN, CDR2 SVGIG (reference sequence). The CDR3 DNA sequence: TGTGCCTGGAGTCTCCCACCCGGGACAGGGGGCCTCTTC. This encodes CAWSLPPGTGGLF.

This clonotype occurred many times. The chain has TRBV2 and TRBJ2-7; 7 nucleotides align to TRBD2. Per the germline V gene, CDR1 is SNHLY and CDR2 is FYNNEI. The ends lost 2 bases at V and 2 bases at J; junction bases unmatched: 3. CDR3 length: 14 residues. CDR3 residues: CASSETAGAYEQYF. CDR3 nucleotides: TGTGCCAGCAGTGAAACGGCGGGGGCCTACGAGCAGTACTTC. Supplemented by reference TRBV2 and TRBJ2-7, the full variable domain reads EPEVTQTPSHQVTQMGQEVILRCVPISNHLYFYWYRQILGQKVEFLVSFYNNEISEKSEIFDDQFSVERPDGSNFTLKIRSTKLEDSAMYFCASSETAGAYEQYFGPGTRLTVT.

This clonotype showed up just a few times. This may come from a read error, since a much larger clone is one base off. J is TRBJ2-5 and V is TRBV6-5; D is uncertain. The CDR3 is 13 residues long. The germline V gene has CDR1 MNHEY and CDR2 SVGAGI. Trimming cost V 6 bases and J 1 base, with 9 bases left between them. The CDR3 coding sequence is TGTGCCAGCAGGCACATTGTCCAAGAGACCCAGTACTTC. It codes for CASRHIVQETQYF.

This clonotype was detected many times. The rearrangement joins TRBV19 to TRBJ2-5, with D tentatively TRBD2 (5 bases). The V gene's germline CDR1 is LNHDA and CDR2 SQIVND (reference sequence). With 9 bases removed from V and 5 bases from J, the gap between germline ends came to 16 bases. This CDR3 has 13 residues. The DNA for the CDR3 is TGTGCCAGCGCGGGCGGCCAGGCCGAGACCCAGTACTTC. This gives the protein CASAGGQAETQYF.

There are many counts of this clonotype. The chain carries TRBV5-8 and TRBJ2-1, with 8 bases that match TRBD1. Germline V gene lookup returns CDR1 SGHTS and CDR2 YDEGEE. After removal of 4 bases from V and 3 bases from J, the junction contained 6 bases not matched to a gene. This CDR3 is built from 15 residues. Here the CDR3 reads CASSPDRVSYNEQFF. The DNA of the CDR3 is TGTGCCAGCAGCCCGGACAGGGTGAGCTACAATGAGCAGTTCTTC. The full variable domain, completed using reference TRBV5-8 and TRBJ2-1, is EAGVTQSPTHLIKTRGQQATLRCSPISGHTSVYWYQQALGLGLQFLLWYDEGEERNRGNFPPRFSGRQFPNYSSELNVNALELEDSALYLCASSPDRVSYNEQFFGPGTRLTVL.

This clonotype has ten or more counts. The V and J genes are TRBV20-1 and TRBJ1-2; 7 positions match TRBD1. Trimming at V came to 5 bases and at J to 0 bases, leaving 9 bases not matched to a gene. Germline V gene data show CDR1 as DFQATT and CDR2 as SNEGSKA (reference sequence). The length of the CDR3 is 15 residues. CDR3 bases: TGCAGTGCTCCCAGGGGGTCAGCGGCTAACTATGGCTACACCTTC. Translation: CSAPRGSAANYGYTF.

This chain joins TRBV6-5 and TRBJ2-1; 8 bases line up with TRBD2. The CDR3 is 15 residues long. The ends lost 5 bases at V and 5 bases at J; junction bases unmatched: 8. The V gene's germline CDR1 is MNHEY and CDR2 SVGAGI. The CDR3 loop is CASSHGGGGNNEQFF. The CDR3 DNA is TGTGCCAGCAGTCACGGGGGGGGTGGCAACAATGAGCAGTTCTTC.

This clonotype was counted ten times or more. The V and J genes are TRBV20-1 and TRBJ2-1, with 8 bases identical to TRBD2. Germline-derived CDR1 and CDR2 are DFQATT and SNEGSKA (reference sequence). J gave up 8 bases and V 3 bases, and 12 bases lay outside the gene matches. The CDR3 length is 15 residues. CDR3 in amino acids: CSASPAGDFGHEQFF. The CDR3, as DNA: TGCAGTGCTAGCCCAGCGGGAGACTTTGGCCATGAGCAGTTCTTC.

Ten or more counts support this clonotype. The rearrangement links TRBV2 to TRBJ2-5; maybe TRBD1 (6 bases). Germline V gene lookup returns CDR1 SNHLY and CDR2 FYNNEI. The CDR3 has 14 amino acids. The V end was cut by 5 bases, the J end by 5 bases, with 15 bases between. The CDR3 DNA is TGTGCCAGCAGTAGGGGGTACCGCGGGGAGACCCAGTACTTC. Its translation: CASSRGYRGETQYF. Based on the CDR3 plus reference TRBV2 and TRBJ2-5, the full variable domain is EPEVTQTPSHQVTQMGQEVILRCVPISNHLYFYWYRQILGQKVEFLVSFYNNEISEKSEIFDDQFSVERPDGSNFTLKIRSTKLEDSAMYFCASSRGYRGETQYFGPGTRLLVL.

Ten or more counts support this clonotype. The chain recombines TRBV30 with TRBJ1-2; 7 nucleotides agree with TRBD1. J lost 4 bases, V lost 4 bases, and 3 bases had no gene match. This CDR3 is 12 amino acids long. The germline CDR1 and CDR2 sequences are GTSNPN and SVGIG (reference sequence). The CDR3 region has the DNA TGTGCCTGGACTACAGGGGCCTATGGCTACACCTTC. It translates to CAWTTGAYGYTF.

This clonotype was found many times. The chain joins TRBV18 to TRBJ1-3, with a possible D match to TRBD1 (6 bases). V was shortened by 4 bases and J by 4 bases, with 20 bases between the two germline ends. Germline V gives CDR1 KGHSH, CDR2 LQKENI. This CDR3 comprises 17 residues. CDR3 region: CASSHSIRGAAGNTIYF. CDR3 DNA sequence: TGTGCCAGCTCACACTCGATTCGGGGGGCTGCAGGAAACACCATATATTTT.

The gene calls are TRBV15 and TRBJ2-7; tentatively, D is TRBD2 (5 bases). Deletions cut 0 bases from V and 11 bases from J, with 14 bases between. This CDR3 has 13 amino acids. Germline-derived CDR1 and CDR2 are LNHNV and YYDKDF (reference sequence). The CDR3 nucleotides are TGTGCCACCAGCAGAGATCTCGGGAACACGGAGTACTTC. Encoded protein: CATSRDLGNTEYF. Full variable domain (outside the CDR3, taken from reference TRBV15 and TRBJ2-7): DAMVIQNPRYQVTQFGKPVTLSCSQTLNHNVMYWYQQKSSQAPKLLFHYYDKDFNNEADTPDNFQSRRPNTSFCFLDIRSPGLGDTAMYLCATSRDLGNTEYFGPGTRLTVT.

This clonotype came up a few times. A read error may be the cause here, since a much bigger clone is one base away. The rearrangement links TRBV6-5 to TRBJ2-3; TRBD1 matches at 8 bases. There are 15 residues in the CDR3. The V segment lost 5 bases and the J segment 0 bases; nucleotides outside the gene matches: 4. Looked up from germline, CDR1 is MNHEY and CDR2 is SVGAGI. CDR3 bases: TGTGCCAGCAGTCACGGGACAGGCAGCACAGATACGCAGTATTTT. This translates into CASSHGTGSTDTQYF.

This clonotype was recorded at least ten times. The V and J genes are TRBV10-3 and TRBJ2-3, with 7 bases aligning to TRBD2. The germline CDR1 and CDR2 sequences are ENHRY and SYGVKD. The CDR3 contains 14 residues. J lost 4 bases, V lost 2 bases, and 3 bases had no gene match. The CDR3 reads CAISEGGGPDTQYF. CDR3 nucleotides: TGTGCCATCAGTGAGGGCGGGGGTCCAGATACGCAGTATTTT.

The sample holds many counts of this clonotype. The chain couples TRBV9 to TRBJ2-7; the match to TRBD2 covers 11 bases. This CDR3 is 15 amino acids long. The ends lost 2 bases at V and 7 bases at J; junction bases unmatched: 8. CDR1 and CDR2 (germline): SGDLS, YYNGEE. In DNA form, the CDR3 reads TGTGCCAGCAGCGTCGAGACTAGCGGGACGAGGGAGCAGTACTTC. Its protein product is CASSVETSGTREQYF.